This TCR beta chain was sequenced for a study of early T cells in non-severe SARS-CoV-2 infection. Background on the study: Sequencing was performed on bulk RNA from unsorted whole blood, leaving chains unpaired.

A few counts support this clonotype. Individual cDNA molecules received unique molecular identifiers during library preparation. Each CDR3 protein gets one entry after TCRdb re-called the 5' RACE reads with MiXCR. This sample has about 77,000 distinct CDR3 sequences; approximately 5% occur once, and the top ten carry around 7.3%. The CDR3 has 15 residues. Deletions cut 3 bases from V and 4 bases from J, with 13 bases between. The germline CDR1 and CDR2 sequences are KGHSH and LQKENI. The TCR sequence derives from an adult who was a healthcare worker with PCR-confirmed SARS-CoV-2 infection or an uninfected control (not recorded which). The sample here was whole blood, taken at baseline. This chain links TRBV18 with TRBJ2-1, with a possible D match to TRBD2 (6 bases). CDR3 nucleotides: TGTGCCAGCTCACCTCGTGGGGGGACTTACAATGAGCAGTTCTTC. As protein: CASSPRGGTYNEQFF.